A selection of T cell receptor beta chains follows, all from one sample in a study of blood T cells in healthy people across ages. Each CDR3 protein gets one entry after TCRdb re-called the 5' RACE reads with MiXCR. The table includes about 1 million distinct CDR3 sequences, less than 50% detected once. The sample consisted of blood. The receptors shown here come from a woman in her sixties in good health. The CDR3 runs from the conserved cysteine through the conserved F or W. A D gene is named only where the DNA matches it firmly. Clone size, where shown, is once, few, many, or a class for clones that have expanded.

clone_size,v_call,d_call,j_call,cdr3_nt,cdr3_aa
NA,TRBV5-1,TRBD2,TRBJ2-1,TGCGCCAGCAGCTTGGAAGCTTTGGCTAGCGGGAGAGGGAATGAGCAGTTCTTC,CASSLEALASGRGNEQFF
NA,TRBV5-5,NA,TRBJ2-1,TGTGCCAGCAGCGCGGTAGGACCCAATGAGCAGTTCTTC,CASSAVGPNEQFF
NA,TRBV7-2,TRBD2,TRBJ2-5,TGTGCCAGCAGCGCCAGACTAGCGGGAGGGTCCCAGTACTTC,CASSARLAGGSQYF
NA,TRBV20-1,TRBD2,TRBJ2-3,TGCAGTGTTGCCAGCGGGGTCACAGATACGCAGTATTTT,CSVASGVTDTQYF
NA,TRBV15,NA,TRBJ2-1,TGTGCCACCAGCAGAGATACAGAATACAATGAGCAGTTCTTC,CATSRDTEYNEQFF
NA,TRBV2,NA,TRBJ2-6,TGTGCCAGCAATCTAAGGGGGGCCAACGTCCTGACTTTC,CASNLRGANVLTF
NA,TRBV5-1,TRBD2,TRBJ2-2,TGCGCCAGCCGACGACTAGCTGCGAACACCGGGGAGCTGTTTTTT,CASRRLAANTGELFF
NA,TRBV20-1,NA,TRBJ2-5,TGCAGTGCTACCGCCGTGGGGCGGCGGCAAGAGACCCAGTACTTC,CSATAVGRRQETQYF
NA,TRBV20-1,TRBD1,TRBJ2-7,TGCAGTGCTAGGGGACAGGGTGAGGGCAGCGAGCAGTACTTC,CSARGQGEGSEQYF
NA,TRBV25-1,TRBD2,TRBJ2-1,TGTGCCGGCAGTGAATTACTAGCGGGAGGATTAGCCTACAATGAGCAGTTCTTC,CAGSELLAGGLAYNEQFF
NA,TRBV24-1,TRBD2,TRBJ2-5,TGTGCCACCAGTGCCCTAGCGGGAGAGGAGACCCAGTACTTC,CATSALAGEETQYF
NA,TRBV30,NA,TRBJ2-5,TGTGCCTGGAGTTGGAGTGGTGGCGGGGAGACCCAGTACTTC,CAWSWSGGGETQYF
few,TRBV6-2/TRBV6-3,NA,TRBJ2-1,TGTGCCAGCAGTTACCCGCGGACTCGGTCCTACAATGAGCAGTTCTTC,CASSYPRTRSYNEQFF
NA,TRBV6-6,TRBD1,TRBJ2-7,TGTGCCAGCAGTTGGGGACAGGATGCACACGAGCAGTACTTC,CASSWGQDAHEQYF
NA,TRBV11-2,TRBD2,TRBJ2-5,TGTGCCAGCAGCTGGACTAGCGGGATAACGGAGGAGCAGTACTTC,CASSWTSGITEEQYF
few,TRBV15,NA,TRBJ2-7,TGTGCCACCAGCAGAAGAGGTCTGGGTAAGGGAGTTGACGAGCAGTACTTC,CATSRRGLGKGVDEQYF
NA,TRBV6-1,TRBD1,TRBJ1-1,TGTGCCAGCAGTAACAGGGGTTACGGCACTGAAGCTTTCTTT,CASSNRGYGTEAFF
NA,TRBV5-1,NA,TRBJ2-7,TGCGCCAGCAGCTTGTATGCGGACGAGCAGTACTTC,CASSLYADEQYF
NA,TRBV27,NA,TRBJ1-5,TGTGCCAGCAGTCCGCTACAGGGTTCCAATCAGCCCCAGCATTTT,CASSPLQGSNQPQHF
few,TRBV27,NA,TRBJ2-7,TGTGCCAGCCAAGGCGGCGCCTACGAGCAGTACTTC,CASQGGAYEQYF
NA,TRBV28,NA,TRBJ2-3,TGTGCCAGCAGCCCAAGATACGATACGCAGTATTTT,CASSPRYDTQYF
few,TRBV10-3,TRBD2,TRBJ2-3,TGTGCCATCAGTGATACACTAGCGGGAGAGGCAGATACGCAGTATTTT,CAISDTLAGEADTQYF
few,TRBV6-6,TRBD2,TRBJ2-1,TGTGCCAGCAGGGGCGGGAGGTGGAACTACAATGAGCAGTTCTTC,CASRGGRWNYNEQFF
NA,TRBV7-9,NA,TRBJ2-7,TGTGCCAGCAGCTTTGGGGGGAGAGGCGACGAGCAGTACTTC,CASSFGGRGDEQYF
few,TRBV9,NA,TRBJ2-6,TGTGCCAGCAGCCGCCTAGGAGTAGAGGCCAACGTCCTGACTTTC,CASSRLGVEANVLTF
few,TRBV2,NA,TRBJ2-3,TGTGCCAGCAGTGAGATTAGTGACCCAACAGATACGCAGTATTTT,CASSEISDPTDTQYF
NA,TRBV10-3,TRBD2,TRBJ2-3,TGTGCCATCAGCCGGACTAGCGCCTCTAGCACAGATACGCAGTATTTT,CAISRTSASSTDTQYF
few,TRBV12-3/TRBV12-4,NA,TRBJ2-5,TGTGCCAGCAGTTTTTTGGTCTGGCGGAAGCTTAAAGAGACCCAGTACTTC,CASSFLVWRKLKETQYF
NA,TRBV11-2,TRBD2,TRBJ2-7,TGTGCCAGCAGGGCTAGCGGCGCGGATCTCTACGAGCAGTACTTC,CASRASGADLYEQYF
NA,TRBV28,TRBD1,TRBJ2-6,TGTGCCAGCAGTTCGTCGGGGACAGCCTACAACGTCCTGACTTTC,CASSSSGTAYNVLTF
NA,TRBV25-1,NA,TRBJ1-6,TGTGCCTGCAGTGAACCCGACAGATTCGGTTCACCCCTCCACTTT,CACSEPDRFGSPLHF
many,TRBV29-1,NA,TRBJ2-3,TGCAGCGTGCGAGTGGCTAGCTTCACGGATACGCAGTATTTT,CSVRVASFTDTQYF
few,TRBV20-1,NA,TRBJ2-2,TGCAGTGCTAGCAAGAGAAACACCGGGGAGCTGTTTTTT,CSASKRNTGELFF
many,TRBV6-5,TRBD1,TRBJ2-1,TGTGCCAGCAGTAACCGGGACAGCTACAATGAGCAGTTCTTC,CASSNRDSYNEQFF
NA,TRBV13,TRBD1,TRBJ2-3,TGTGCCAGCGGGACAGGAGCCACAGATACGCAGTATTTT,CASGTGATDTQYF
NA,TRBV12-3/TRBV12-4,NA,TRBJ2-1,TGTGCCAGCATCCATTCATCGAGGAAAGCCTACAATGAGCAGTTCTTC,CASIHSSRKAYNEQFF
NA,TRBV20-1,TRBD2,TRBJ2-1,TGCAGTGCTTTAAAGACTAGCGGGAGGGCCGGTGAGCAGTTCTTC,CSALKTSGRAGEQFF
NA,TRBV15,NA,TRBJ2-1,TGTGCCACCAGCAGAGACAACAATGAGCAGTTCTTC,CATSRDNNEQFF
few,TRBV6-5,NA,TRBJ2-1,TGTGCCAGCAGTTACCCTCCCCATGAGCAGTTCTTC,CASSYPPHEQFF
NA,TRBV12-3/TRBV12-4,NA,TRBJ1-4,TGTGCCAGCAGTTGTTGGGCTAATGAAAAACTGTTTTTT,CASSCWANEKLFF
few,TRBV5-1,TRBD1,TRBJ1-2,TGCGCCAGCAGCTTGGACCGTCCCAGGGGGCCACCTAACTATGGCTACACCTTC,CASSLDRPRGPPNYGYTF
many,TRBV6-5,NA,TRBJ2-7,TGTGCCAGCAGCCGTTGGGGCGAGCAGTACTTC,CASSRWGEQYF
NA,TRBV7-9,TRBD2,TRBJ2-7,TGTGCCAGCAGCTTCGTAGCGGGGGCTACCTACGAGCAGTACTTC,CASSFVAGATYEQYF
NA,TRBV6-6,TRBD1,TRBJ2-7,TGTGCCAGCAGTTACGATACCCCAGGGGGCCGGGAGCAGTACTTC,CASSYDTPGGREQYF
NA,TRBV6-6,TRBD1,TRBJ2-2,TGTGCCAGCAGTTACACAGGGGGGAGCGGGGAGCTGTTTTTT,CASSYTGGSGELFF
few,TRBV20-1,NA,TRBJ2-7,TGCAGTGCTAGGTCAGAGAGCTCCTACGAGCAGTACTTC,CSARSESSYEQYF
NA,TRBV10-3,NA,TRBJ1-2,TGTGCCATCAGTGAGGGCAGCTACTATGGCTACACCTTC,CAISEGSYYGYTF
NA,TRBV24-1,TRBD1,TRBJ2-2,TGTGCCACCAGTGCCACGGACAGGGGAGGCGCCGGGGAGCTGTTTTTT,CATSATDRGGAGELFF
NA,TRBV29-1,NA,TRBJ2-7,TGCAGCGTTGTAGTACTAGGGTCCTACGAGCAGTACTTC,CSVVVLGSYEQYF
few,TRBV29-1,NA,TRBJ2-7,TGCAGCGTCCTTGACGGACCCAACTACGAGCAGTACTTC,CSVLDGPNYEQYF
many,TRBV7-6,NA,TRBJ2-5,TGTGCCAGCAGCCCCCTGGGAGGAGAGACCCAGTACTTC,CASSPLGGETQYF
NA,TRBV27,NA,TRBJ2-3,TGTGCCAGCAGCCTAGCGCCCACGTGGCCAGATACGCAGTATTTT,CASSLAPTWPDTQYF
NA,TRBV27,TRBD1,TRBJ1-6,TGTGCCAGCACTACCCTGACAGGGATAAATTCACCCCTCCACTTT,CASTTLTGINSPLHF